Below, 28 T cell receptor beta chains from the same sample are listed, as sequenced in a study of CD8 T cells in ankylosing spondylitis. Study-wide results and limits: A TCR beta motif of 7 to 9 highly homologous variants seemed to mark ankylosing spondylitis blood.

One entry per CDR3 protein results from TCRdb running MiXCR on the 5' RACE reads. The sample includes fewer than 550,000 distinct CDR3 sequences, approximately 5% of them seen just once. Their antigens are not known. Sequenced: blood, either unsorted or a sorted T cell fraction (not recorded which). All receptors come from a male donor with ankylosing spondylitis.

This clonotype was detected ten times or more. The chain is built from TRBV10-3 and TRBJ1-2; D may be TRBD1 (5 bases). Germline V gene data show CDR1 as ENHRY and CDR2 as SYGVKD. V gave up 1 base and J gave up 6 bases, with 12 bases separating them. The CDR3 length is 14 residues. The CDR3 spells CAISEYPGTDGYTF. The DNA of the CDR3 is TGTGCCATCAGTGAGTATCCAGGGACGGATGGCTACACCTTC.

The sample holds many counts of this clonotype. The chain has TRBV20-1 and TRBJ2-1; D not resolved. V dropped 1 base and J dropped 7 bases, with 8 bases sitting between them. The CDR3 contains 12 residues. Germline V gene lookup returns CDR1 DFQATT and CDR2 SNEGSKA (reference sequence). The CDR3 spells CSARAAVNEQFF. In DNA form, the CDR3 reads TGCAGTGCTAGAGCAGCAGTAAATGAGCAGTTCTTC.

In this sample, this clonotype turned up many times. The chain carries TRBV27 and TRBJ2-5, with 8 bases fitting TRBD1. Germline V gene sequence: CDR1 MNHEY, CDR2 SMNVEV (reference sequence). The CDR3 length is 14 residues. V gave up 5 bases and J gave up 1 base; unmatched junction bases: 3. The CDR3 sequence is CASSDRGGQETQYF. The CDR3 DNA follows: TGTGCCAGCAGTGACAGGGGAGGCCAAGAGACCCAGTACTTC.

This clonotype was detected ten times or more. The chain combines TRBV25-1 with TRBJ1-1; D is possibly TRBD1 (5 bases). This CDR3 spans 15 amino acids. Germline-derived CDR1 and CDR2 are MGHDK and SYGVNS. V shed 2 bases and J shed 1 base, with 11 bases lying between them. CDR3 DNA: TGTGCCAGCAGTGAAGGGGCAGCAGGGAACACTGAAGCTTTCTTT. Protein sequence: CASSEGAAGNTEAFF. The whole variable domain, remainder taken from reference TRBV25-1 and TRBJ1-1, is EADIYQTPRYLVIGTGKKITLECSQTMGHDKMYWYQQDPGMELHLIHYSYGVNSTEKGDLSSESTVSRIRTEHFPLTLESARPSHTSQYLCASSEGAAGNTEAFFGQGTRLTVV.

For the CDR3, the DNA is TGCGCCAGCAGCTTGTTAGTGGGACAGGTCTCCTACGAGCAGTACTTC. This gives the protein CASSLLVGQVSYEQYF. The V gene is TRBV5-1, the J gene TRBJ2-7; 8 bases are a match to TRBD1. Germline values: CDR1 SGHRS, CDR2 YFSETQ. The CDR3 consists of 16 residues. V lost 1 base and J lost 0; bases outside the gene matches: 6.

This clonotype was recorded many times. Here the CDR3 DNA reads TGTGCCAGCAGCACTACAGGGGTTCTAGGTGGCTACACCTTC. Amino acids: CASSTTGVLGGYTF. V and J are TRBV7-2 and TRBJ1-2, with 7 bases that match TRBD1. The CDR3 has 14 amino acids. V shed 5 bases, J shed 7 bases, and the junction held 10 bases outside the gene matches. Per germline, CDR1 SGHTA and CDR2 FQGNSA.

This clonotype was seen at least ten times. The gene calls are TRBV5-1 and TRBJ2-1, with TRBD1 identical over 7 bases. V gave up 0 bases and J gave up 14 bases; unmatched junction bases: 11. The CDR3 has 14 residues. Germline CDR1 SGHRS, CDR2 YFSETQ. The CDR3 nucleotides are TGCGCCAGCAGCTTGGGGCAGGGGGTAGCGTTTGAGTTCTTC. It encodes CASSLGQGVAFEFF.

This clonotype has at least ten counts. V is TRBV5-6 and J is TRBJ2-6; D remains ambiguous. Looked up from germline, CDR1 is SGHDT and CDR2 is YYEEEE. This CDR3 region has 17 residues. V lost 2 bases, J lost 4 bases, and 16 bases lay in between. CDR3 bases: TGTGCCAGCAGCTTAGTGGACCCCGGGTTCGGGGCCAACGTCCTGACTTTC. This codes for CASSLVDPGFGANVLTF.

The table lists this clonotype with many counts. This rearrangement joins TRBV7-3 to TRBJ2-3, with D hard to call. Germline V gene data show CDR1 as SGHTA and CDR2 as FQGTGA. The germline V and J ends were trimmed by 1 base and 5 bases, with 10 bases remaining between them. CDR3 length: 14 amino acids. This CDR3 reads CASSLRGVGDTQYF. The DNA of the CDR3 is TGTGCCAGCAGCTTAAGGGGTGTGGGAGATACGCAGTATTTT.

The sample holds many counts of this clonotype. This chain's CDR3 is CASSVAGSQPNEQFF. The CDR3 DNA follows: TGTGCCAGCAGCGTAGCCGGGTCTCAACCGAATGAGCAGTTCTTC. V and J are TRBV9 and TRBJ2-1; D unclear. Germline CDR1 is SGDLS and CDR2 is YYNGEE. There are 15 residues in the CDR3. V gave up 0 bases and J gave up 7 bases, with 14 bases separating them.

The V call is TRBV25-1, the J call TRBJ2-3; D remains ambiguous. Germline values: CDR1 MGHDK, CDR2 SYGVNS. Trimming left V 7 bases short and J 7 bases short, with 30 bases between. There are 18 residues in the CDR3. Here the CDR3 DNA reads TGTGCCAGCACCCCCCAGCCCGGAGACCCCCTACAAATTAATACGCAGTATTTT. Translation: CASTPQPGDPLQINTQYF.

Comment on this clonotype: A much larger clone lies a single base off, so this may be a read error. J is TRBJ1-2 and V is TRBV27; D may be TRBD1 (6 bases). The CDR3 contains 14 residues. Trimming removed 5 bases from V and 2 bases from J, with 12 bases in between. Germline assignment: CDR1 MNHEY and CDR2 SMNVEV (reference sequence). The CDR3 DNA reads as TGTGCCAGCAGTCCCAACCAGGGGAACTATGGCTACACCTTC. Its translation: CASSPNQGNYGYTF.

J is TRBJ2-3 and V is TRBV20-1; the D gene could be TRBD1 or TRBD2 (6 bases each). CDR3 length: 13 residues. The germline V gene has CDR1 DFQATT and CDR2 SNEGSKA (reference sequence). V was shortened by 7 bases and J by 2 bases, with 13 bases between the two germline ends. As DNA, the CDR3 is TGCAGTGGTAGGCGGGACAACACAGATACGCAGTATTTT. This codes for CSGRRDNTDTQYF.

This clonotype was counted a few times. The CDR3, as DNA: TGCAGCGTTGAAGATGGGAGGTTTAGCGGGAGGGCGGAAGAGCAGTTCTTC. This gives the protein CSVEDGRFSGRAEEQFF. The chain combines TRBV29-1 with TRBJ2-1, with 11 bases that match TRBD2. The CDR3 extends over 17 amino acids. Unmatched junction bases numbered 14, after V lost 0 bases and J lost 10 bases. Germline CDR1 SQVTM, CDR2 ANQGSEA.

This clonotype was counted only a few times. V gene TRBV7-3 combines with J gene TRBJ2-7; no definite D call. With 5 bases removed from V and 9 bases from J, the gap between germline ends came to 14 bases. Germline CDR1 SGHTA, CDR2 FQGTGA. The CDR3 runs to 12 residues. Here the CDR3 DNA reads TGTGCCAGCAGCACCCGCCCCTGCGGGCAGTACTTC. Protein: CASSTRPCGQYF. Combining the CDR3 with reference TRBV7-3 and TRBJ2-7 gives the whole variable domain GAGVSQTPSNKVTEKGKYVELRCDPISGHTALYWYRQSLGQGPEFLIYFQGTGAADDSGLPNDRFFAVRPEGSVSTLKIQRTERGDSAVYLCASSTRPCGQYFGPGTRLTVT.

This clonotype showed up many times. The genes are TRBV18 and TRBJ2-2; D is uncertain. The CDR3 runs to 14 residues. Per germline, CDR1 KGHSH and CDR2 LQKENI. The germline V and J ends were trimmed by 3 bases and 1 base, with 6 bases remaining between them. CDR3 region: CASSPVGNTGELFF. The DNA of the CDR3 is TGTGCCAGCTCACCGGTCGGGAACACCGGGGAGCTGTTTTTT.

This clonotype was observed many times. The J gene is TRBJ2-3, the V gene TRBV28; 15 nucleotides agree with TRBD2. Unmatched junction bases numbered 11, after V lost 6 bases and J lost 4 bases. The germline V gene encodes CDR1 MDHEN and CDR2 SYDVKM. This CDR3 contains 18 residues. The CDR3 loop is CASRVGGLAGGRADTQYF. The CDR3, as DNA: TGTGCCAGCAGGGTAGGGGGACTAGCGGGAGGACGGGCAGATACGCAGTATTTT.

J is TRBJ2-1 and V is TRBV24-1; TRBD2 aligns across 7 bases. V shed 2 bases and J 8 bases; nucleotides not matched to a gene: 8. This CDR3 contains 15 residues. Germline V lookup: CDR1 KGHDR, CDR2 SFDVKD. The CDR3 DNA is TGTGCCACCAGTGATTCGACGTTAGGGAGGGATGAGCAGTTCTTC. Its protein is CATSDSTLGRDEQFF.

This clonotype was picked up many times. The chain employs TRBV29-1 and TRBJ2-1; D assignment may be TRBD1 or TRBD2 (5 bases each). V lost 4 bases and J 2 bases, leaving 12 bases between the germline ends. Germline lookup yields CDR1 SQVTM and CDR2 ANQGSEA. The CDR3 consists of 14 residues. The DNA for the CDR3 is TGCAGCGTTGCAAGGGGAGATACCTACAATGAGCAGTTCTTC. This gives the protein CSVARGDTYNEQFF.

In this sample, this clonotype turned up many times. The rearrangement links TRBV5-1 to TRBJ1-2; TRBD1 aligns across 7 bases. CDR3 length equals 14 residues. The germline V gene has CDR1 SGHRS and CDR2 YFSETQ. V was clipped by 0 bases and J by 4 bases; unmatched bases: 3. CDR3 amino acids: CASSLGDRSYGYTF. The CDR3 DNA reads as TGCGCCAGCAGCTTGGGGGACAGAAGCTATGGCTACACCTTC.

This chain uses TRBV5-1 with TRBJ2-7; D possibly corresponds to TRBD1 (6 bases). Trimming stripped 3 bases from V and 0 bases from J, with 13 bases between. CDR1 is SGHRS, CDR2 YFSETQ, per germline. This CDR3 spans 15 amino acids. CDR3 in amino acids: CASSYLQGFSYEQYF. The CDR3 region has the DNA TGCGCCAGCAGCTATCTACAGGGTTTCTCCTACGAGCAGTACTTC.

This clonotype has ten or more counts. The V gene is TRBV6-1, the J gene TRBJ2-7; 8 bases agree with TRBD1. CDR3 length equals 13 residues. Germline V gives CDR1 MNHNS, CDR2 SASEGT. V lost 8 bases, J lost 5 bases, and 8 bases stayed unmatched. The CDR3 DNA reads as TGTGCCAGCGCCGGACAGGGTGGCCACGAGCAGTACTTC. As protein: CASAGQGGHEQYF.

The V call is TRBV5-4, the J call TRBJ2-7; D not resolved. The germline V gene encodes CDR1 SGHNT and CDR2 YYREEE (reference sequence). This CDR3 has 13 amino acids. V lost 7 bases to trimming and J lost 3 bases, with 14 bases between them. The CDR3 protein is CASGSGHLYEQYF. CDR3 in DNA: TGTGCCAGCGGCTCCGGGCACCTCTACGAGCAGTACTTC.

The chain couples TRBV4-3 to TRBJ2-7; D possibly corresponds to TRBD2 (7 bases). The CDR3 spans 15 residues. Trimming removed 1 base from V and 2 bases from J, with 12 bases in between. Germline V gene data show CDR1 as LGHNA and CDR2 as YSLEER. The CDR3 region is CASSQGLGGPYEQYF. The DNA of the CDR3 is TGCGCCAGCAGCCAAGGTCTCGGGGGGCCCTACGAGCAGTACTTC.

To note about this clonotype: It may be a read error: a sequence one base away is much more abundant. The rearrangement uses TRBV5-1 and TRBJ2-5; 8 bases align to TRBD1. This CDR3 comprises 12 residues. Germline assignment: CDR1 SGHRS and CDR2 YFSETQ. The CDR3 reads CASTDRAETEYF. The DNA of the CDR3 is TGCGCCAGTACGGACAGGGCGGAGACCGAGTACTTC.

Many counts were recorded for this clonotype. The chain joins TRBV20-1 to TRBJ2-1, with 11 bases identical to TRBD2. Trimming removed 7 bases from V and 4 bases from J; junction bases left unmatched: 6. Germline V gene data show CDR1 as DFQATT and CDR2 as SNEGSKA (reference sequence). This CDR3 has 14 residues. CDR3 coding DNA: TGCAGTGTGCCGGGACTAGCGGTATACAATGAGCAGTTCTTC. Translated: CSVPGLAVYNEQFF.

This clonotype showed up many times. The rearrangement links TRBV28 to TRBJ1-5, with D uncertain. CDR3 size: 11 residues. Germline values: CDR1 MDHEN, CDR2 SYDVKM. Trimming stripped 6 bases from V and 4 bases from J, with 4 bases between. The DNA for the CDR3 is TGTGCCAGCAGGCAGAATCAGCCCCAGCATTTT. It yields the protein CASRQNQPQHF.

A few counts support this clonotype. The rearrangement joins TRBV20-1 to TRBJ2-1; 12 bases agree with TRBD2. The germline CDR1 and CDR2 sequences are DFQATT and SNEGSKA (reference sequence). The V segment lost 6 bases and the J segment 10 bases; nucleotides outside the gene matches: 10. This CDR3 has 14 residues. The DNA of the CDR3 is TGCAGTGCGCCTCTAGCGGGAGGGCGCAGAGAGCAGTTCTTC. Its translation is CSAPLAGGRREQFF.